Frequency places the clone carrying this T cell receptor (beta chain) as medium-sized. Its matching antigen is unknown. The data stem from a study of synovial regulatory T cells in juvenile arthritis. The wider study: Six patients were on methotrexate and three were untreated. Overall study results and limits: Synovial Teff and blood CPL repertoires partially overlapped with iaTreg TCR repertoires, which were largely patient-private. Blood Treg cells that were inflammation-associated showed lower TCR diversity than other blood Treg cells.

Germline loops: CDR1 SGHRS, CDR2 YFSETQ. There are 14 residues in the CDR3. DNA is not on record. Median age around 12 years (roughly 2.2-22.9); median disease duration about seven years (0.2-19.1). TCRdb's copy holds only in-frame clones and misses some; the assay was immunoSEQ multiplex PCR. This sample's table has over a thousand clones. This chain links TRBV5-1 with TRBJ2-5; TCRdb's D gene call, TRBD1, goes unchecked for lack of DNA. This clonotype was obtained from a donor between 2 and 35 years old with juvenile idiopathic arthritis. Sequencing input: Treg cells from blood. The subset was: HLA-DR+ inflammation-associated blood Treg cells. The CDR3 here is CASRTPGREETQYF. The full variable domain, rest sourced from reference TRBV5-1 and TRBJ2-5, is KAGVTQTPRYLIKTRGQQVTLSCSPISGHRSVSWYQQTPGQGLQFLFEYFSETQRNKGNFPGRFSGRQFSNSRSEMNVSTLELGDSALYLCASRTPGREETQYFGPGTRLLVL.